These 21 T cell receptor beta chains share one sample of origin, sequenced in a study of synovial regulatory T cells in juvenile arthritis. Generated by immunoSEQ multiplex PCR, the TCRdb table keeps only in-frame clones and is missing some. This sample contains roughly 9,900 clones. Sequenced: Treg cells from blood. As for subset: remaining (HLA-DR-negative) circulating blood Treg cells. The source is a donor aged 2-30 years with juvenile idiopathic arthritis.

The rearrangement joins TRBV6-4 to TRBJ2-1. Germline loops: CDR1 MRHNA, CDR2 SNTAGT. The CDR3 covers 13 residues. No DNA appears here. The CDR3 sequence: CASSDSWGNEQFF.

V usage is TRBV29-1 and J usage is TRBJ1-1. Looked up from germline, CDR1 is SQVTM and CDR2 is ANQGSEA. The CDR3 runs 13 residues. DNA was not recorded. The CDR3 protein is CSATGGRRTEAFF.

This chain links TRBV6-5 with TRBJ1-5; TCRdb indicates TRBD1, and absent DNA this call remains unverified. Germline loops: CDR1 MNHEY, CDR2 SVGAGI. CDR3 size: 13 residues. This entry has no DNA. CDR3 protein: CASSGTGRGTQHF.

The V and J genes are TRBV6-1 and TRBJ2-7; the D gene TCRdb calls, TRBD1, cannot be checked with no DNA. The CDR3 extends over 13 amino acids. Only the protein is available. From germline, CDR1 is MNHNS and CDR2 SASEGT. CDR3 sequence: CASRHSSSYEQYF.

This chain connects TRBV5-8 to TRBJ1-4; TCRdb outputs TRBD1, but without DNA this stays unchecked. The CDR3 is made up of 14 amino acids. Nucleotide data are not available. Germline CDR1 SGHTS, CDR2 YDEGEE. CDR3: CASSLKDRRGKLFF.

The rearrangement joins TRBV5-5 to TRBJ2-2; without DNA, the TCRdb call of TRBD1 cannot be checked. Germline CDR1 SGHKS, CDR2 YYEKEE (reference sequence). The CDR3 is 11 amino acids. DNA is not on record. CDR3 protein: CASTPGGELFF.

The V gene is TRBV4-3, the J gene TRBJ2-2. This CDR3 has 15 amino acids. The DNA is not on file. CDR1 LGHNA and CDR2 YSLEER come from the germline V gene. CDR3 in amino acids: CASSQGGARTGELFF.

The chain carries TRBV19 and TRBJ2-7; checking the TCRdb D call of TRBD2 is not possible without DNA. The CDR3 length is 14 residues. No nucleotide data were recorded. The germline V gene encodes CDR1 LNHDA and CDR2 SQIVND (reference sequence). The CDR3 reads CASSMGGPRGEQYF.

The chain carries TRBV11-2 and TRBJ1-3; TCRdb's D gene call, TRBD1, goes unchecked for lack of DNA. CDR3 length: 15 amino acids. The DNA is unrecorded. The germline V gene has CDR1 SGHAT and CDR2 FQNNGV. The CDR3 region is CASSPGQGPGNTIYF.

The chain recombines TRBV5-4 with TRBJ2-7. CDR3 length equals 16 residues. There is no recorded DNA. From germline, CDR1 is SGHNT and CDR2 YYREEE (reference sequence). The CDR3 spells CASSLAAAGRTYEQYF.

V and J are TRBV6-6 and TRBJ1-6; the TRBD1 assignment by TCRdb is unverifiable without DNA. CDR3 length: 14 amino acids. DNA for this receptor is not on file. Per germline, CDR1 MNHNY and CDR2 SVGAGI (reference sequence). The chain's CDR3 is CASSPPGDGSPLHF.

This rearrangement joins TRBV5-1 to TRBJ1-2. From germline, CDR1 is SGHRS and CDR2 YFSETQ. The CDR3 covers 14 residues. The DNA sequence is not available. This chain's CDR3 is CASSMEPRSYGYTF.

The chain joins TRBV19 to TRBJ2-7; TCRdb reports TRBD2, a call that lacks DNA to check it against. This CDR3 is 14 amino acids long. DNA for this receptor is not on file. Germline CDR1 LNHDA, CDR2 SQIVND (reference sequence). CDR3 protein: CASSIAGSVYEQYF.

The chain recombines TRBV4-1 with TRBJ1-1; TCRdb returns TRBD1, unconfirmable since there is no DNA. Germline CDR1 MGHRA, CDR2 YSYEKL. The CDR3 is 12 amino acids. No DNA has been recorded. The CDR3 protein is CASSQDTSEAFF.

The V call is TRBV19, the J call TRBJ1-2; the TCRdb D gene call, TRBD1, has no DNA to confirm it. The CDR3 loop spans 14 amino acids. The entry carries no DNA sequence. From germline, CDR1 is LNHDA and CDR2 SQIVND (reference sequence). This CDR3 is CASSDSIFNYGYTF.

This chain joins TRBV7-7 and TRBJ2-1; as DNA is missing, the TRBD1 call by TCRdb cannot be tested. Germline V gene lookup returns CDR1 SSHAT and CDR2 FNYEAQ (reference sequence). The CDR3 has 15 residues. DNA for this receptor is not on file. CDR3 protein: CASSLAWQGNNEQFF. Using reference TRBV7-7 and TRBJ2-1 for the parts outside the CDR3, the full variable domain is GAGVSQSPRYKVTKRGQDVTLRCDPISSHATLYWYQQALGQGPEFLTYFNYEAQPDKSGLPSDRFSAERPEGSISTLTIQRTEQRDSAMYRCASSLAWQGNNEQFFGPGTRLTVL.

This chain connects TRBV28 to TRBJ1-2. The germline CDR1 and CDR2 sequences are MDHEN and SYDVKM. This CDR3 has 11 amino acids. Nucleotide data are not available. The CDR3 sequence is CASSSAGGYTF.

The chain links TRBV10-3 to TRBJ2-5; TCRdb indicates TRBD1, and absent DNA this call remains unverified. There are 14 residues in the CDR3. The protein alone is recorded here. Germline CDR1 and CDR2: ENHRY and SYGVKD. The CDR3 region is CAISYRGHLETQYF.

V gene TRBV5-4 combines with J gene TRBJ2-1; without DNA, the TCRdb call of TRBD2 cannot be checked. The CDR3 consists of 15 residues. No DNA sequence is on record. Germline V CDR1 and CDR2: SGHNT, YYREEE (reference sequence). CDR3 sequence reads: CASSLVLAGDQEQFF.

This sequence joins TRBV6-1 and TRBJ2-7; TCRdb selects TRBD1, and the lack of DNA leaves this call unchecked. Germline CDR1 MNHNS, CDR2 SASEGT. The CDR3 extends over 15 amino acids. The nucleotide record is missing. CDR3 sequence reads: CASNAGTVSSYEQYF.

The chain has TRBV18 and TRBJ2-7. Germline lookup yields CDR1 KGHSH and CDR2 LQKENI. The CDR3 spans 14 residues. No DNA sequence is on record. The CDR3 spells CASSRGGSSYEQYF.